Below, one T cell receptor beta chain is given with its context. The germline V and J ends were trimmed by 4 bases and 1 base, with 10 bases remaining between them. The CDR3 loop spans 14 amino acids. In germline, CDR1 is ENHRY, CDR2 SYGVKD. These data are taken from a study of T cell responses to AZD1222 COVID-19 vaccine. Using immunoSEQ multiplex PCR, the repertoire was profiled, and TCRdb retains in-frame clones only, with some absent. The sample holds 45,000 or so clones, 90% seen once. The specimen comprised peripheral blood, sampled 28 days after the second AZD1222 dose. This rearrangement joins TRBV10-3 to TRBJ1-1, with D uncertain. The sequence was collected from an adult who received the AZD1222 COVID-19 vaccine. The CDR3 sequence is CAISVDITNTEAFF. CDR3 nucleotides: TGTGCCATCAGTGTTGACATAACGAACACTGAAGCTTTCTTT.